This TCR beta chain stems from a study of cytomegalovirus exposure and HLA in healthy donors. Donors counted as nominally healthy when sampled, yet unrecorded immune exposures were likely. 60 Vbeta and 13 Jbeta primers were used in PCR. Profiling relied on immunoSEQ multiplex PCR, and the TCRdb table lists in-frame clones only, not all of them. This sample's clone table lists over 90,000 clones. Germline V CDR1 and CDR2: MGHRA, YSYEKL. J gave up 4 bases and V 4 bases, and 13 bases lay outside the gene matches. The CDR3 length is 17 residues. The chain links TRBV4-1 to TRBJ1-2; 9 bases are a match to TRBD1. The sequence was obtained from a man in his forties in good health and CMV-seronegative. Sample: PBMCs. CDR3 nucleotide sequence: TGCGCCAGCAGCCTAGGGGACAGGGAGAGTGGTATCTATGGCTACACCTTC. Translating gives CASSLGDRESGIYGYTF.